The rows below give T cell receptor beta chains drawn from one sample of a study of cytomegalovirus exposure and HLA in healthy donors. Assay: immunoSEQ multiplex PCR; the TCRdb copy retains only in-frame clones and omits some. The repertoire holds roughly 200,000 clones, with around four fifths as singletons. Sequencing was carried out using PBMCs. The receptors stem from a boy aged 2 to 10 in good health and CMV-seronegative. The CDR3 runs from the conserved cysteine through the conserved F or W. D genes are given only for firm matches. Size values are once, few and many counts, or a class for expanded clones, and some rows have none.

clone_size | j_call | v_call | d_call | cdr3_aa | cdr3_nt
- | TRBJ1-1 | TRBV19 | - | CASSSKLAEAFF | TGTGCCAGTAGTAGTAAGTTAGCGGAAGCTTTCTTT
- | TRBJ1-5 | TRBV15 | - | CATRLRTVTDLYSNQPQHF | TGTGCCACCAGGCTAAGGACCGTGACAGATCTCTATAGCAATCAGCCCCAGCATTTT
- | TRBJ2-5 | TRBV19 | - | CASSGGTAKFQETQYF | TGTGCCAGTAGTGGGGGGACAGCGAAATTTCAAGAGACCCAGTACTTC
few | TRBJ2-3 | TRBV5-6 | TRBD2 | CASSGLGGSTDTQYF | TGTGCCAGCAGCGGACTAGGTGGGAGCACAGATACGCAGTATTTT
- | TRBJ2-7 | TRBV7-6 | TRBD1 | CASSSGQGYYEQYF | TGTGCCAGCAGCTCGGGACAGGGCTACTACGAGCAGTACTTC
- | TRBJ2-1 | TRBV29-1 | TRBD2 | CSVGASGDNEQFF | TGCAGCGTTGGGGCTAGCGGGGACAATGAGCAGTTCTTC
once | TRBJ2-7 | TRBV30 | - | CAWSSAFYEQYF | TGTGCCTGGAGTTCCGCGTTTTACGAGCAGTACTTC
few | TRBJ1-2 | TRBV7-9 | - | CASSLGGVYGYTF | TGTGCCAGCAGCTTAGGAGGCGTCTATGGCTACACCTTC
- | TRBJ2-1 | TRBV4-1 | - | CASSQEGNRAGQFF | TGCGCCAGCAGCCAAGAGGGCAACCGCGCGGGGCAGTTCTTC
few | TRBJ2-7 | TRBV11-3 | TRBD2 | CASSPPTSGGYEQYF | TGTGCCAGCAGCCCACCGACTAGCGGGGGATACGAGCAGTACTTC
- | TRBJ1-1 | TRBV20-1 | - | CSAREGKAFF | TGCAGTGCGAGGGAGGGGAAAGCTTTCTTT
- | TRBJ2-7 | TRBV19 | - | CASSISSGFYEQYF | TGTGCCAGTAGTATAAGCTCGGGGTTCTACGAGCAGTACTTC
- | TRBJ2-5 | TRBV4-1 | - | CASSPLLGGTQYF | TGCGCCAGCAGCCCTTTACTAGGGGGGACCCAGTACTTC
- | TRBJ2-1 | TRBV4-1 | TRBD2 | CASSQPGLATPNEQFF | TGCGCCAGCAGCCAACCGGGACTAGCGACCCCCAATGAGCAGTTCTTC
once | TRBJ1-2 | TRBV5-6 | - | CASGRQGLTHYGYTF | TGTGCCAGCGGGAGGCAGGGCCTTACCCACTATGGCTACACCTTC
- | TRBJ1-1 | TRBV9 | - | CASSVVWGLGTEAFF | TGTGCCAGCAGCGTAGTTTGGGGGCTCGGCACTGAAGCTTTCTTT
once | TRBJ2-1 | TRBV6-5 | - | CASSYSGGNNEQFF | TGTGCCAGCAGTTACTCAGGCGGTAACAATGAGCAGTTCTTC
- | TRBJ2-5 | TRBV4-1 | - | CASSQSATGIGTQYF | TGCGCCAGCAGCCAATCCGCTACAGGGATCGGGACCCAGTACTTC
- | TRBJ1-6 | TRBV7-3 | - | CASSLRVAGVSPLHF | TGTGCCAGCAGTCTAAGGGTGGCAGGGGTTTCACCCCTCCACTTT
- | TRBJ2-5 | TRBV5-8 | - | CASSLTGEETQYF | TGTGCCAGCAGCTTGACGGGAGAAGAGACCCAGTACTTC
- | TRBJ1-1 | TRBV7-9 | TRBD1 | CASSPLAQGAEAFF | TGTGCCAGCAGCCCCCTCGCACAGGGGGCTGAAGCTTTCTTT
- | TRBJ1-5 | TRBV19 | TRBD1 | CASSNPGQGGYQPQHF | TGTGCCAGTAGTAACCCGGGACAGGGAGGGTATCAGCCCCAGCATTTT
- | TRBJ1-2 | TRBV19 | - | CASSILYGYTF | TGTGCCAGTAGTATACTCTATGGCTACACCTTC
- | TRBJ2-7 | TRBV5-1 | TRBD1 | CASSLTGTGDEQYF | TGCGCCAGCAGCTTGACCGGGACAGGGGATGAGCAGTACTTC
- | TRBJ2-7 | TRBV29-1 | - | CSVELQGYEQYF | TGCAGCGTAGAACTACAGGGCTACGAGCAGTACTTC
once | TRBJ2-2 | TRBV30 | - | CAWMVGHSNTGELFF | TGTGCCTGGATGGTCGGACATTCGAACACCGGGGAGCTGTTTTTT
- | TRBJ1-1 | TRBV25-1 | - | CASSRGTEAFF | TGTGCCAGCAGTAGGGGGACTGAAGCTTTCTTT
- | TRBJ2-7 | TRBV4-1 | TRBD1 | CASSPGTAKGEQYF | TGCGCCAGCAGTCCCGGGACAGCGAAGGGCGAGCAGTACTTC
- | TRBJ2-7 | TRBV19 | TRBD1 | CASSPTGTGGNYEQYF | TGTGCCAGTAGTCCAACCGGGACAGGGGGAAACTACGAGCAGTACTTC
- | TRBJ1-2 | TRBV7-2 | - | CASSLPGAVYGYTF | TGTGCCAGCAGCTTACCAGGGGCGGTCTATGGCTACACCTTC
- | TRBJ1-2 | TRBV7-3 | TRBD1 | CASSYGQGDGYTF | TGTGCCAGCAGCTACGGACAGGGAGATGGCTACACCTTC
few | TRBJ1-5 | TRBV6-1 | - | CASSEARGNNQPQHF | TGTGCCAGCAGTGAGGCCAGGGGCAACAATCAGCCCCAGCATTTT
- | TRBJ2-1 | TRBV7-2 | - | CASSLDGQPYNEQFF | TGTGCCAGCAGCTTAGACGGACAACCCTACAATGAGCAGTTCTTC
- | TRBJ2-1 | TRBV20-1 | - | CSATRSDEQFF | TGCAGTGCTACTAGGAGCGATGAGCAGTTCTTC
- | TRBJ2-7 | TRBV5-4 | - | CASSGGARDGSYEQYF | TGTGCCAGCAGCGGGGGGGCACGGGACGGCTCCTACGAGCAGTACTTC
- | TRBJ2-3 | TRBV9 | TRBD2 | CASSVLAGGPGDTQYF | TGTGCCAGCAGCGTACTAGCGGGGGGGCCGGGCGATACGCAGTATTTT
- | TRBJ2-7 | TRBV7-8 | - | CASSLRDYEQYF | TGTGCCAGCAGCCTCCGGGACTACGAGCAGTACTTC
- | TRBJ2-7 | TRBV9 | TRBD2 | CASSAAGDSYEQYF | TGTGCCAGCAGCGCAGCGGGGGACTCCTACGAGCAGTACTTC
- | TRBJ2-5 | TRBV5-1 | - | CASSPRRQETQYF | TGCGCCAGCAGCCCGCGGAGGCAAGAGACCCAGTACTTC
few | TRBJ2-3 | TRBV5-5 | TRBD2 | CASSITAGNTQYF | TGTGCCAGCAGCATCACAGCGGGAAATACGCAGTATTTT
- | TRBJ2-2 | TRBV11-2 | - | CASSLVRGPNTGELFF | TGTGCCAGCAGCTTAGTGAGAGGGCCGAACACCGGGGAGCTGTTTTTT
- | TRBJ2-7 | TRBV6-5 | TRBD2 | CASSYRERGRYEQYF | TGTGCCAGCAGTTACCGGGAGCGGGGACGCTACGAGCAGTACTTC
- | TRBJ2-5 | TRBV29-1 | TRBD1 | CSARTGRYGQETQYF | TGCAGCGCAAGGACAGGGAGGTATGGGCAAGAGACCCAGTACTTC
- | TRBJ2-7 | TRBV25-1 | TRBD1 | CATSETGAYEQYF | TGTGCCACTTCTGAGACAGGGGCCTACGAGCAGTACTTC
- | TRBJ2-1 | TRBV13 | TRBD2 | CASSPGTSGGIDEQFF | TGTGCCAGCAGCCCCGGGACTAGCGGGGGGATCGATGAGCAGTTCTTC
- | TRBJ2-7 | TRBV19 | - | CASSRGGSYEQYF | TGTGCCAGTAGCCGAGGGGGAAGCTACGAGCAGTACTTC
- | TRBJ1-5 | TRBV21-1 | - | CASRTGEWGNQPQHF | TGTGCCAGCCGGACAGGGGAGTGGGGCAATCAGCCCCAGCATTTT
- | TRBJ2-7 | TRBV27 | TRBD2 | CASSGGTSGTYEQYF | TGTGCCAGCAGTGGCGGGACTAGCGGAACCTACGAGCAGTACTTC
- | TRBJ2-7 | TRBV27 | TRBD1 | CASAWDRSSYEQYF | TGTGCCAGCGCCTGGGACAGGAGCTCCTACGAGCAGTACTTC
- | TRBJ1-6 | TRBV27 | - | CASSLGRGPDSPLHF | TGTGCCAGCAGTTTAGGCAGGGGACCGGATTCACCCCTCCACTTT
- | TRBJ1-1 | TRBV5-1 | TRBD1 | CASSPQTGRGGTEAFF | TGCGCCAGCAGCCCCCAGACAGGGCGGGGGGGAACTGAAGCTTTCTTT
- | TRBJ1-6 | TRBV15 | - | CATSSARPGAFYNSPLHF | TGTGCCACCAGCAGTGCAAGACCAGGGGCCTTCTATAATTCACCCCTCCACTTT
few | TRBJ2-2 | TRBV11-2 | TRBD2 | CASSLNPSGSTGELFF | TGTGCCAGCAGCTTAAATCCTAGCGGGAGCACCGGGGAGCTGTTTTTT
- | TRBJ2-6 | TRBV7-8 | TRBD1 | CASTLGTGIAGANVLTF | TGTGCCAGCACTCTAGGGACAGGGATCGCTGGGGCCAACGTCCTGACTTTC